Below are 10 T cell receptor beta chains sequenced from a single sample in a study of shared clonotypes between healthy human individuals. Method: immunoSEQ multiplex PCR; TCRdb's copy keeps in-frame clones and lacks some. The repertoire consists of fewer than 650,000 clones, with about 79% occurring once and the leading ten covering roughly 13%. The specimen sequenced was PBMCs. The receptor source for this set is a woman between 35 and 50 years old in good health. Some clones in this sample may be carry-over from other donors' samples.

Here the CDR3 reads CASSPYTSSGNTIYF. The CDR3 DNA follows: TGCGCCAGCAGCCCATACACGAGCTCTGGAAACACCATATATTTT. V usage is TRBV4-3 and J usage is TRBJ1-3; D unresolved. Germline loops: CDR1 LGHNA, CDR2 YSLEER. Trimming removed 4 bases from V and 0 bases from J, with 10 bases in between. This CDR3 has 15 amino acids.

V gene TRBV28 combines with J gene TRBJ2-2; 8 bases map to TRBD2. With 3 bases clipped from V and 0 bases from J, the junction kept 3 bases outside the gene matches. Germline values: CDR1 MDHEN, CDR2 SYDVKM. The CDR3 loop spans 16 amino acids. The CDR3 DNA is TGTGCCAGCAGTTTCGGCGGGAGGACGAACACCGGGGAGCTGTTTTTT. Its protein product is CASSFGGRTNTGELFF.

V and J are TRBV28 and TRBJ2-2, with D unresolved. The V end was cut by 3 bases, the J end by 1 base, with 6 bases between. The CDR3 has 14 amino acids. Germline CDR1 MDHEN, CDR2 SYDVKM. The CDR3 is CASSFPLNTGELFF. CDR3 nucleotides: TGTGCCAGCAGTTTCCCCTTGAACACCGGGGAGCTGTTTTTT.

The chain employs TRBV30 and TRBJ1-3; TRBD1 might be the D (5 bases). The V and J ends lost 6 bases and 4 bases respectively, with 10 bases between them. The length of the CDR3 is 12 residues. The germline V gene has CDR1 GTSNPN and CDR2 SVGIG (reference sequence). The CDR3 DNA is TGTGCCTGCGAGGGGTTCGGAAACACCATATATTTT. Protein sequence: CACEGFGNTIYF.

The chain employs TRBV19 and TRBJ1-1; no clear D gene. Trimming shortened V by 3 bases and J by 2 bases, and 13 bases separated the two germline ends. The CDR3 is 15 residues long. CDR1 LNHDA and CDR2 SQIVND come from the germline V gene (reference sequence). In DNA, the CDR3 is TGTGCCAGTAGTATTAATGCGGGCCGAAACACTGAAGCTTTCTTT. Amino acid sequence: CASSINAGRNTEAFF.

The chain recombines TRBV2 with TRBJ2-3; 11 bases are a match to TRBD2. The CDR3 is made up of 16 amino acids. CDR1 is SNHLY and CDR2 is FYNNEI in the germline V gene. Losses at the gene ends were 3 bases for V and 0 bases for J; bases not matched to a gene: 2. The CDR3 region is CASSEWTSGSTDTQYF. The CDR3, as DNA: TGTGCCAGCAGTGAGTGGACTAGCGGGAGCACAGATACGCAGTATTTT.

In this sample, this clone turned up once. The CDR3 reads CASSLGLAGGDEQFF. In DNA, the CDR3 is TGTGCCAGCAGCTTGGGACTAGCGGGAGGGGATGAGCAGTTCTTC. The rearrangement joins TRBV7-9 to TRBJ2-1; 16 positions agree with TRBD2. The germline V gene has CDR1 SEHNR and CDR2 FQNEAQ (reference sequence). The CDR3 totals 15 residues. Trimming removed 3 bases from V and 8 bases from J; junction bases left unmatched: 1.

This clone was picked up one time. It is likely a read error: a sequence one base away is far more abundant. The chain uses TRBV4-2 and TRBJ2-6, with D perhaps TRBD2 (5 bases). The CDR3 is 16 amino acids. Germline CDR1 reads LGHNA; CDR2 reads YNFKEQ. The ends were cut back, 4 bases at V and 4 bases at J, with 14 bases in the middle. This CDR3 reads CASSRDLGSGANVLTF. The DNA of the CDR3 is TGTGCCAGCAGCCGAGATCTAGGGAGCGGGGCCAACGTCCTGACTTTC.

Comments on this clone: One end of the junction does not line up with germline, which may come from a read error. The CDR3 DNA reads TGTGCTAGTGGTTCCCGGGACTCCAACAATGAGCAGTTCTTC. Its translation is CASGSRDSNNEQFF. This chain connects TRBV12-5 to TRBJ2-1, with D maybe TRBD2 (6 bases). Germline loops: CDR1 LGHNT, CDR2 FRNRAP. This CDR3 is 14 amino acids long.

About this clone: This may be a read error, as it is one base from a much larger clone. Here the CDR3 omits its conserved ending phenylalanine or tryptophan, so a read error is the likely source. The V and J genes are TRBV28 and TRBJ1-2; D is unresolved. Germline CDR1 is MDHEN and CDR2 is SYDVKM. There are 11 residues in the CDR3. V lost 5 bases to trimming and J lost 5 bases, with 6 bases between them. The CDR3 loop is CASSDNYGYTS. CDR3 in DNA: TGTGCCAGCAGTGATAATTATGGCTACACCTCC.